A selection of T cell receptor beta chains follows, all from one sample in a study of blood T cell repertoires in COVID-19. The protocol was immunoSEQ multiplex PCR, while the TCRdb copy is restricted to in-frame clones and leaves out a portion. The table lists around 500,000 clones, more than 75% of them singletons. Sequences were obtained from PBMCs or T cells enriched from blood (not recorded which). All receptors come from a woman aged 40 to 50 who had recovered from COVID-19. Both conserved end residues are part of each CDR3. The order of the fields is clone size, D gene, J gene, V gene, CDR3 protein, CDR3 DNA. D genes are given only for firm matches. Not all rows give a size; the values are once, few, many and, for expanded clones, a class.

clone_size: -; d_call: TRBD2; j_call: TRBJ2-1; v_call: TRBV10-2; cdr3_aa: CASREAGLATLGEQFF; cdr3_nt: TGCGCCAGCAGGGAAGCGGGACTAGCGACACTCGGTGAGCAGTTCTTC
clone_size: -; d_call: -; j_call: TRBJ1-6; v_call: TRBV12-3/TRBV12-4; cdr3_aa: CASSFNTNSPLHF; cdr3_nt: TGTGCCAGCAGTTTCAACACTAATTCACCCCTCCACTTT
clone_size: -; d_call: TRBD1; j_call: TRBJ2-1; v_call: TRBV6-6; cdr3_aa: CASYDPGQTPYNEQFF; cdr3_nt: TGTGCCAGCTACGATCCGGGACAGACTCCATACAATGAGCAGTTCTTC
clone_size: -; d_call: -; j_call: TRBJ1-1; v_call: TRBV7-6; cdr3_aa: CASSPRRGEAFF; cdr3_nt: TGTGCCAGCAGCCCACGTAGGGGTGAAGCTTTCTTT
clone_size: -; d_call: TRBD2; j_call: TRBJ2-3; v_call: TRBV9; cdr3_aa: CASSVGLAGVDTQYF; cdr3_nt: TGTGCCAGCAGCGTAGGTCTAGCGGGAGTAGATACGCAGTATTTT
clone_size: -; d_call: -; j_call: TRBJ2-4; v_call: TRBV2; cdr3_aa: CASSENGPQSAKNIQYF; cdr3_nt: TGTGCCAGCAGTGAAAACGGCCCACAGTCGGCCAAAAACATTCAGTACTTC
clone_size: -; d_call: -; j_call: TRBJ1-6; v_call: TRBV19; cdr3_aa: CASSIRQGDNSPLHF; cdr3_nt: TGTGCCAGTAGTATTCGGCAGGGCGATAATTCACCCCTCCACTTT
clone_size: -; d_call: -; j_call: TRBJ1-2; v_call: TRBV5-4; cdr3_aa: CASSSDILNYGYTF; cdr3_nt: TGTGCCAGCAGCTCGGACATACTTAACTATGGCTACACCTTC
clone_size: -; d_call: -; j_call: TRBJ1-2; v_call: TRBV12-3/TRBV12-4; cdr3_aa: CASSLLQDYGYTF; cdr3_nt: TGTGCCAGCAGTTTACTGCAGGACTATGGCTACACCTTC
clone_size: -; d_call: -; j_call: TRBJ2-2; v_call: TRBV10-3; cdr3_aa: CAIRVAPGELFF; cdr3_nt: TGTGCCATACGTGTAGCGCCCGGGGAGCTGTTTTTT
clone_size: -; d_call: -; j_call: TRBJ1-2; v_call: TRBV20-1; cdr3_aa: CSASSGFGYGYTF; cdr3_nt: TGCAGTGCTAGTAGCGGATTCGGCTATGGCTACACCTTC
clone_size: -; d_call: TRBD1; j_call: TRBJ2-7; v_call: TRBV6-5; cdr3_aa: CASRPNRDRGNKQYF; cdr3_nt: TGTGCCAGCAGGCCCAACCGGGACAGAGGCAATAAGCAGTACTTC
clone_size: -; d_call: TRBD1; j_call: TRBJ1-2; v_call: TRBV7-8; cdr3_aa: CASSSSGTAYYGYTF; cdr3_nt: TGTGCCAGCAGCTCCTCGGGGACAGCCTACTATGGCTACACCTTC
clone_size: -; d_call: TRBD1; j_call: TRBJ1-2; v_call: TRBV5-1; cdr3_aa: CASSQGQGYGYTF; cdr3_nt: TGCGCCAGCAGCCAGGGACAGGGCTATGGCTACACCTTC
clone_size: -; d_call: -; j_call: TRBJ2-2; v_call: TRBV19; cdr3_aa: CASSIRRGTGELFF; cdr3_nt: TGTGCCAGTAGTATCAGACGGGGCACCGGGGAGCTGTTTTTT
clone_size: -; d_call: TRBD2; j_call: TRBJ2-1; v_call: TRBV7-9; cdr3_aa: CASSMTSGSLGEQFF; cdr3_nt: TGTGCCAGCAGCATGACTAGCGGGAGCTTGGGTGAGCAGTTCTTC
clone_size: -; d_call: -; j_call: TRBJ1-2; v_call: TRBV29-1; cdr3_aa: CSVEGEVRGGYTF; cdr3_nt: TGCAGCGTTGAAGGAGAAGTACGGGGTGGCTACACCTTC
clone_size: -; d_call: -; j_call: TRBJ1-2; v_call: TRBV4-1; cdr3_aa: CASSQETGTPNYGYTF; cdr3_nt: TGCGCCAGCAGCCAAGAAACCGGGACACCTAACTATGGCTACACCTTC
clone_size: -; d_call: -; j_call: TRBJ1-1; v_call: TRBV29-1; cdr3_aa: CSVEQGWAFF; cdr3_nt: TGCAGCGTTGAGCAGGGCTGGGCTTTCTTT
clone_size: -; d_call: TRBD1; j_call: TRBJ2-3; v_call: TRBV5-6; cdr3_aa: CASSLDRGLADTQYF; cdr3_nt: TGTGCCAGCAGCTTGGACAGGGGATTGGCAGATACGCAGTATTTT
clone_size: few; d_call: TRBD1; j_call: TRBJ2-7; v_call: TRBV2; cdr3_aa: CASSGTGTEQYF; cdr3_nt: TGTGCCAGCAGTGGGACAGGGACCGAGCAGTACTTC
clone_size: -; d_call: -; j_call: TRBJ2-3; v_call: TRBV9; cdr3_aa: CASNRRMGADTQYF; cdr3_nt: TGTGCCAGCAATAGGAGGATGGGCGCAGATACGCAGTATTTT
clone_size: -; d_call: -; j_call: TRBJ1-4; v_call: TRBV5-6; cdr3_aa: CASSPKLSEKLFF; cdr3_nt: TGTGCCAGCAGCCCCAAACTAAGTGAAAAACTGTTTTTT
clone_size: -; d_call: TRBD2; j_call: TRBJ2-1; v_call: TRBV4-2; cdr3_aa: CASSQGLAGVDEQFF; cdr3_nt: TGTGCCAGCAGCCAAGGGCTAGCGGGAGTCGATGAGCAGTTCTTC
clone_size: once; d_call: TRBD1; j_call: TRBJ2-7; v_call: TRBV6-2/TRBV6-3; cdr3_aa: CASSRDREYEQYF; cdr3_nt: TGTGCCAGCAGTCGCGACAGGGAATACGAGCAGTACTTC
clone_size: -; d_call: -; j_call: TRBJ1-1; v_call: TRBV14; cdr3_aa: CASSQGFREAFF; cdr3_nt: TGTGCCAGCAGCCAAGGTTTTCGGGAAGCTTTCTTT
clone_size: -; d_call: TRBD1; j_call: TRBJ1-3; v_call: TRBV18; cdr3_aa: CASSPAQGANGNTIYF; cdr3_nt: TGTGCCAGCTCACCGGCACAGGGGGCTAATGGAAACACCATATATTTT
clone_size: -; d_call: -; j_call: TRBJ2-3; v_call: TRBV11-3; cdr3_aa: CASSLDRTDTQYF; cdr3_nt: TGTGCCAGCAGCTTAGATCGGACAGATACGCAGTATTTT
clone_size: -; d_call: TRBD2; j_call: TRBJ2-1; v_call: TRBV27; cdr3_aa: CATQRTSGRNEQFF; cdr3_nt: TGTGCCACCCAAAGGACTAGCGGGAGAAATGAGCAGTTCTTC
clone_size: -; d_call: -; j_call: TRBJ2-7; v_call: TRBV27; cdr3_aa: CASSFTGKQEQYF; cdr3_nt: TGTGCCAGCAGTTTTACCGGGAAGCAAGAGCAGTACTTC
clone_size: -; d_call: TRBD1; j_call: TRBJ1-1; v_call: TRBV5-1; cdr3_aa: CASSRQGTNTEAFF; cdr3_nt: TGCGCCAGCAGCCGACAGGGTACGAACACTGAAGCTTTCTTT
clone_size: -; d_call: -; j_call: TRBJ1-5; v_call: TRBV19; cdr3_aa: CASSIGPAGRPVGQPQHF; cdr3_nt: TGTGCCAGTAGTATAGGCCCCGCAGGGCGACCTGTGGGCCAGCCCCAGCATTTT
clone_size: once; d_call: TRBD2; j_call: TRBJ2-7; v_call: TRBV3-1/TRBV3-2; cdr3_aa: CASSQVGPSGFSYEQYF; cdr3_nt: TGTGCCAGCAGCCAAGTAGGGCCTAGCGGCTTCTCCTACGAGCAGTACTTC
clone_size: -; d_call: TRBD1; j_call: TRBJ1-5; v_call: TRBV6-5; cdr3_aa: CATRDRGNQPQHF; cdr3_nt: TGTGCCACCCGAGACAGGGGTAATCAGCCCCAGCATTTT
clone_size: -; d_call: TRBD1; j_call: TRBJ2-5; v_call: TRBV10-3; cdr3_aa: CAISTQGNQETQYF; cdr3_nt: TGTGCCATCAGTACACAGGGGAACCAAGAGACCCAGTACTTC